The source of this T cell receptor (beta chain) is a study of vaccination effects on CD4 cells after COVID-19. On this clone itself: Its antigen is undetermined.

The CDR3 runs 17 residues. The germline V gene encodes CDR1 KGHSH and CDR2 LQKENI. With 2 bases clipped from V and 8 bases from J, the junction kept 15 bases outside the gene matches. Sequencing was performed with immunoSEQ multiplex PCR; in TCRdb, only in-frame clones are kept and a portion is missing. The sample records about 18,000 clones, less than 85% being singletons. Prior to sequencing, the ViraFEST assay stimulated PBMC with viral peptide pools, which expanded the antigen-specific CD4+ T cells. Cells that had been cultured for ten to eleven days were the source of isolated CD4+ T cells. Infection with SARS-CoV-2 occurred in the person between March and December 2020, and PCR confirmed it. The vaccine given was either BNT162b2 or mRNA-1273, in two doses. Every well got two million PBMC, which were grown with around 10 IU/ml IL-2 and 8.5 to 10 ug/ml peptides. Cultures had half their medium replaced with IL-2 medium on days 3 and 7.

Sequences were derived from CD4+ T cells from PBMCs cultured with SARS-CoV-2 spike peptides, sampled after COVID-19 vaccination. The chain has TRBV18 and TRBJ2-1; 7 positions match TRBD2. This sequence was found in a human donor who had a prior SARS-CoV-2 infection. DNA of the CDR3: TGTGCCAGCTCACCAGGACGAGCGGGAATCTCTAACCATGAGCAGTTCTTC. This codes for CASSPGRAGISNHEQFF.